This TCR beta chain was retrieved from a study of OX40 agonist ivuxolimab in advanced cancers. The CDR3 spans 15 residues. Looked up from germline, CDR1 is MGHDK and CDR2 is SYGVNS. V gave up 7 bases and J gave up 8 bases; unmatched junction bases: 11. Produced via immunoSEQ multiplex PCR; TCRdb's table is partial and in-frame only. The sample includes under 25,000 clones, about four fifths of them seen just once. The source material was CD4+ or CD8+ T cells sorted from blood, sampled in a trial of the OX40 agonist ivuxolimab. The chain uses TRBV25-1 and TRBJ1-4; TRBD1 agrees at 9 bases. The clonotype originates from an adult with an advanced solid tumor such as melanoma, head and neck, liver or kidney cancer. In nucleotides, the CDR3 is TGTGCCAGCACCGAATCCGGGACAGGGAACGAAAAACTGTTTTTT. It is translated as CASTESGTGNEKLFF.